This TCR beta chain was retrieved from a study of blood T cell repertoires in COVID-19. CDR3 length: 15 residues. Germline CDR1 reads SNHLY; CDR2 reads FYNNEI. Unmatched junction bases numbered 6, after V lost 5 bases and J lost 6 bases. In the authors' methods: Using reference gene primer amplification, nucleated cell counts were estimated. Profiling relied on immunoSEQ multiplex PCR, and the TCRdb table lists in-frame clones only, not all of them. From that table come the V and J calls and clone size; the DNA was used to work out D and trimming. The sample comprises around 140,000 clones, 84% of which are singletons, and 10% rests with the top ten.

This clonotype originated in a man aged 55 to 70 with active or convalescent COVID-19. The source material was peripheral blood. This chain joins TRBV2 and TRBJ2-1; 11 nucleotides line up with TRBD1. The CDR3 loop reads CASSRTGTGGNEQFF. CDR3 bases: TGTGCCAGCAGTCGAACCGGGACAGGGGGCAATGAGCAGTTCTTC.